This T cell receptor beta chain was recovered during a study of cytomegalovirus exposure and HLA in healthy donors. For the study at large: Findings of an earlier analysis included about 120 million unique TCR beta sequences from roughly 180 million T cells. Unique TCRs numbering roughly 85 million, obtained from HLA-typed donors, made up an early data release. Findings and caveats of the study: DRB1 showed the most TCR associations and HLA-C the fewest in a later analysis, as rates varied by HLA locus. Reportedly, diagnosis of cytomegalovirus status by the classifier showed high specificity and sensitivity.

The PCR used 60 Vbeta and 13 Jbeta primers. Sequencing was performed with immunoSEQ multiplex PCR; in TCRdb, only in-frame clones are kept and a portion is missing. The sample includes some 100,000 clones, around three quarters of them seen just once. The V gene's germline CDR1 is LGHNA and CDR2 YSLEER. This CDR3 comprises 18 residues. V trimming: 4 bases; J trimming: 9 bases; junction bases outside the gene matches: 19. Comments on this clone: Its antigen is undetermined.

The specimen was PBMCs. The TCR comes from a female donor in good health and CMV-seropositive. The chain links TRBV4-3 to TRBJ2-1, with 9 bases fitting TRBD2. The CDR3 DNA reads as TGCGCCAGCAGCCCGACCCCCGAGGGAGCGGGGGGCGGAGGTGAGCAGTTCTTC. The encoded protein is CASSPTPEGAGGGGEQFF.